The 17 T cell receptor beta chains below all came from one sample that was sequenced in a study of T cell repertoires in cytomegalovirus infection. TCRdb redid the calling of the reads with MiXCR, one entry per CDR3 protein. The sample consists of fewer than 550,000 distinct CDR3 sequences, roughly 30% of them appearing once. The sample consisted of PBMCs. Receptors originate from a human donor in good health (CMV status not recorded). Some clones in this sample may be carry-over from other donors' samples.

This clonotype showed up just a few times. This chain joins TRBV24-1 and TRBJ1-2; D unresolved. Germline-derived CDR1 and CDR2 are KGHDR and SFDVKD. The length of the CDR3 is 14 residues. The germline V and J ends were trimmed by 3 bases and 3 bases, with 10 bases remaining between them. CDR3 bases: TGTGCCACCAGTGATACCGGACGGGACTATGGCTACACCTTC. This gives the protein CATSDTGRDYGYTF.

The chain links TRBV6-5 to TRBJ2-3, with D possibly matching TRBD2 (6 bases). The CDR3 is made up of 15 amino acids. CDR1 and CDR2 (germline): MNHEY, SVGAGI. V lost 7 bases, J lost 2 bases, and 16 bases lay in between. The CDR3 nucleotides are TGTGCCAGCACCCTGGGCGGGGCAACCACAGATACGCAGTATTTT. It yields the protein CASTLGGATTDTQYF.

There are many counts of this clonotype. This chain links TRBV7-2 with TRBJ1-5, with TRBD1 identical over 7 bases. CDR1 SGHTA and CDR2 FQGNSA come from the germline V gene. This CDR3 is 15 amino acids long. V trimming: 5 bases; J trimming: 4 bases; junction bases outside the gene matches: 8. The CDR3 DNA reads TGTGCCAGCAGCCCAAGGACAGGAATTAATCAGCCCCAGCATTTT. Amino acids: CASSPRTGINQPQHF.

This clonotype was found once. The rearrangement uses TRBV4-3 and TRBJ1-2; 7 bases align to TRBD1. V lost 3 bases and J lost 0; bases outside the gene matches: 10. Germline values: CDR1 LGHNA, CDR2 YSLEER. This CDR3 has 17 residues. The CDR3 sequence: CASSQGGTAPANYGYTF. CDR3 nucleotides: TGCGCCAGCAGCCAGGGAGGGACAGCTCCCGCTAACTATGGCTACACCTTC.

V usage is TRBV7-8 and J usage is TRBJ2-1; 10 bases align to TRBD2. The CDR3 is 17 amino acids. V was clipped by 1 base and J by 7 bases; unmatched bases: 10. Germline loops: CDR1 SGHVS, CDR2 FQNEAQ. The CDR3, as DNA: TGTGCCAGCAGCTTAGTTTCGGCTAGCGGGGGAAGGAATGAGCAGTTCTTC. Protein: CASSLVSASGGRNEQFF.

The table lists this clonotype with a few counts. This CDR3 reads CASSQDPSGGDNEQFF. CDR3 nucleotides: TGCGCCAGCAGCCAAGACCCGAGCGGGGGGGACAATGAGCAGTTCTTC. The rearrangement links TRBV4-1 to TRBJ2-1; 10 positions match TRBD2. The CDR3 contains 16 residues. The germline V gene encodes CDR1 MGHRA and CDR2 YSYEKL. V shed 0 bases, J shed 5 bases, and the junction held 4 bases outside the gene matches.

CDR3 sequence reads: CASRLDGATNEKLFF. The CDR3 DNA sequence: TGTGCCAGCAGGCTTGACGGTGCAACTAATGAAAAACTGTTTTTT. The V and J genes are TRBV6-2 or TRBV6-3 and TRBJ1-4; the D is unclear. Per the germline V gene, CDR1 is MNHEY and CDR2 is SVGEGT. The CDR3 totals 15 residues. Trimming stripped 6 bases from V and 0 bases from J, with 11 bases between.

The chain recombines TRBV6-5 with TRBJ2-7; D call uncertain. The CDR3 is 14 amino acids. V shed 3 bases and J shed 0 bases, with 9 bases lying between them. Germline loops: CDR1 MNHEY, CDR2 SVGAGI. CDR3 in DNA: TGTGCCAGCAGTTATCAGAGAAGCTCCTACGAGCAGTACTTC. It codes for CASSYQRSSYEQYF.

The chain uses TRBV6-6 and TRBJ2-7, with 8 bases that match TRBD2. Germline assignment: CDR1 MNHNY and CDR2 SVGAGI (reference sequence). The CDR3 has 13 residues. Germline trimming cut 9 bases from V and 3 bases from J; bases unmatched to any gene: 7. The CDR3 DNA is TGTGCCAGACCAGCGGGGGCAGGCTACGAGCAGTACTTC. As protein: CARPAGAGYEQYF.

The table lists this clonotype with many counts. J is TRBJ1-2 and V is TRBV7-2, with D hard to call. CDR3 length equals 17 residues. CDR1 is SGHTA, CDR2 FQGNSA, per germline. Between the trimmed V and J ends, which lost 0 bases and 3 bases, there was a span of 17 bases. In DNA form, the CDR3 reads TGTGCCAGCAGCTTAGCGTTCGGGATCGGCGGGGACTATGGCTACACCTTC. This encodes CASSLAFGIGGDYGYTF.

The V call is TRBV5-1, the J call TRBJ2-3, with D perhaps given as TRBD1 or TRBD2 (5 bases each). The V gene's germline CDR1 is SGHRS and CDR2 YFSETQ. The CDR3 extends over 15 amino acids. V lost 0 bases and J 2 bases, leaving 10 bases between the germline ends. The CDR3 region is CASSLARGATDTQYF. The CDR3 region has the DNA TGCGCCAGCAGCTTGGCTCGAGGGGCCACAGATACGCAGTATTTT.

The rearrangement uses TRBV3-1 and TRBJ2-1; D is undetermined. The germline V gene encodes CDR1 LGHDT and CDR2 YNNKEL (reference sequence). Between the trimmed V and J ends, which lost 11 bases and 7 bases, there was a span of 18 bases. The CDR3 covers 13 residues. The CDR3 DNA follows: TGTGCCGCGTCGACTCCCGGACGGAATGAGCAGTTCTTC. Protein: CAASTPGRNEQFF.

As concerns this clonotype: An end of the junction differs from the germline gene, which may be a read error. The chain links TRBV6-1 to TRBJ2-1; the D call may be TRBD1 or TRBD2 (6 bases each). This CDR3 is 14 amino acids long. CDR1 and CDR2 (germline): MNHNS, SASEGT. CDR3 amino acids: CAISYGGRYNEQFF. CDR3 in DNA: TGTGCCATCAGTTACGGGGGCAGGTACAATGAGCAGTTCTTC.

The chain has TRBV2 and TRBJ1-6; 12 bases map to TRBD1. The J segment lost 7 bases and the V segment lost 3 bases, leaving 4 bases of the junction unmatched. Germline assignment: CDR1 SNHLY and CDR2 FYNNEI. There are 16 residues in the CDR3. The CDR3 coding sequence is TGTGCCAGCAGTGAGCTGGGACAGGGGGCGAATTCACCCCTCCACTTT. It translates to CASSELGQGANSPLHF.

The sample holds a few counts of this clonotype. The V call is TRBV4-1, the J call TRBJ2-1; 9 positions match TRBD2. The V and J ends lost 0 bases and 4 bases, in that order; junction bases with no gene match: 4. CDR3 length: 16 residues. Germline values: CDR1 MGHRA, CDR2 YSYEKL. Written as DNA, the CDR3 is TGCGCCAGCAGCCAAGATAGGCGGGGGGGGTACAATGAGCAGTTCTTC. Its protein is CASSQDRRGGYNEQFF.

This chain joins TRBV12-3 or TRBV12-4 and TRBJ2-7; the D is unclear. Trimming cost V 3 bases and J 5 bases, with 5 bases left between them. The CDR3 spans 11 residues. CDR3 protein: CASSFRNEQYF. CDR3 DNA: TGTGCCAGCAGTTTTAGAAACGAGCAGTACTTC.

The chain couples TRBV14 to TRBJ1-6; D perhaps matches TRBD1 (6 bases). Trimming left V 3 bases short and J 1 base short, with 10 bases between. The germline V gene has CDR1 SGHDN and CDR2 FVKESK. The CDR3 covers 16 residues. CDR3 amino acids: CASSHTGTSYNSPLHF. The CDR3 DNA sequence: TGTGCCAGCAGCCATACAGGGACGTCCTATAATTCACCCCTCCACTTT. Full variable domain (remainder filled in from reference TRBV14 and TRBJ1-6): EAGVTQFPSHSVIEKGQTVTLRCDPISGHDNLYWYRRVMGKEIKFLLHFVKESKQDESGMPNNRFLAERTGGTYSTLKVQPAELEDSGVYFCASSHTGTSYNSPLHFGNGTRLTVT.